This TCR beta chain emerged from a study of blood T cell repertoires in COVID-19. Study-level information: The United States, Italy and Spain were the sources of the acute and convalescent COVID-19 samples.

The table came from immunoSEQ multiplex PCR; TCRdb's copy has only in-frame clones and leaves some out. The sample includes roughly 400,000 clones, around 91% seen only once; the top ten take 0.9% to 1.2%. Trimming took off 4 bases at V and 4 bases at J, with 13 bases between the two ends. Germline-derived CDR1 and CDR2 are GTSNPN and SVGIG (reference sequence). The CDR3 contains 14 residues. Cohort placement rested on clinical history that participants reported themselves. The specimen was PBMCs or T cells enriched from blood (not recorded which). The TCR sequence derives from a man aged 30 to 45 who had recovered from COVID-19. The rearrangement joins TRBV30 to TRBJ1-4; D is uncertain. This CDR3 reads CAWTLGGHNEKLFF. In DNA, the CDR3 is TGTGCCTGGACTTTGGGAGGCCATAATGAAAAACTGTTTTTT.